The source of this T cell receptor (beta chain) is a study of blood T cell repertoires in COVID-19. Study background: Sites in the United States, Italy and Spain provided acute and convalescent COVID-19 samples. PBMCs, B-cell-depleted T cells, or T cells provided the cDNA or gDNA that made up the material.

Trimming cost V 0 bases and J 5 bases, with 19 bases left between them. Germline V gene lookup returns CDR1 MGHRA and CDR2 YSYEKL. This CDR3 spans 17 amino acids. Original data processing: Scientists estimated how many nucleated cells there were by amplifying reference gene primers. The method was immunoSEQ multiplex PCR; TCRdb's version includes in-frame clones alone and lacks a portion of them. D and trimming were read from the DNA, whereas the V and J calls and clone size are those reported in that table. The sample contains 300,000 to 450,000 clones, 85% of which appear only once. The TCR comes from a woman younger than 35 with acute or convalescent COVID-19. Sequenced input: peripheral blood. J is TRBJ1-2 and V is TRBV4-1; weak D call: TRBD1 (5 bases). CDR3 sequence reads: CASSQEGGETGNYGYTF. The CDR3 DNA follows: TGCGCCAGCAGCCAAGAAGGAGGGGAAACCGGGAATTATGGCTACACCTTC.